Listed below are T cell receptor beta chains from one sample, sequenced in a study of siplizumab effects on memory and regulatory T cells. The protocol was immunoSEQ multiplex PCR, while the TCRdb copy is restricted to in-frame clones and leaves out a portion. This table has about 100,000 clones, around 95% appearing once. The sequencing input was Tregs sorted from blood. The receptors were gathered from a human donor in good health. The CDR3 runs from the conserved cysteine through the conserved F or W. The D gene is left open where the match is weak. Some rows mark clone size as missing; the rest say once, few, many or name a class of expanded clone.

D: -; size: -; J: TRBJ2-7; V: TRBV27; DNA: TGTGCCAGCAGTTCAGGACAGATCAAGGGATACGAGCAGTACTTC; CDR3: CASSSGQIKGYEQYF
D: -; size: -; J: TRBJ2-2; V: TRBV5-4; DNA: TGTGCCAGCAGCTATTGGACCGTTACCGGGGAGCTGTTTTTT; CDR3: CASSYWTVTGELFF
D: TRBD1; size: -; J: TRBJ1-1; V: TRBV9; DNA: TGTGCCAGCAGCGGGCTACCGGGACACAGGGGGGACACTGAAGCTTTCTTT; CDR3: CASSGLPGHRGDTEAFF
D: TRBD1; size: -; J: TRBJ1-5; V: TRBV5-6; DNA: TGTGCCAGCAGCTTGCGGGACAGTGGGATATGGAATCAGCCCCAGCATTTT; CDR3: CASSLRDSGIWNQPQHF
D: TRBD2; size: -; J: TRBJ2-1; V: TRBV9; DNA: TGTGCCAGCAGCACACCAGGACTAGCGGGAGCGCAGACCTACAATGAGCAGTTCTTC; CDR3: CASSTPGLAGAQTYNEQFF
D: -; size: -; J: TRBJ1-1; V: TRBV5-1; DNA: TGCGCCAGCAGCCTGGGAGGGGGGAGAGACACTGAAGCTTTCTTT; CDR3: CASSLGGGRDTEAFF
D: -; size: -; J: TRBJ1-5; V: TRBV28; DNA: TGTGCCAGCAAAAGGGGGGACAGCAATCAGCCCCAGCATTTT; CDR3: CASKRGDSNQPQHF
D: -; size: -; J: TRBJ2-3; V: TRBV9; DNA: TGTGCCAGCAGCGTAGGGGTCAGGAGCACAGATACGCAGTATTTT; CDR3: CASSVGVRSTDTQYF
D: TRBD2; size: -; J: TRBJ2-7; V: TRBV19; DNA: TGTGCCAGTAGTCTGAGGACTAGCGGGAACCTGTGGGGCCCCTACGAGCAGTACTTC; CDR3: CASSLRTSGNLWGPYEQYF
D: TRBD2; size: -; J: TRBJ2-1; V: TRBV5-4; DNA: TGTGCCAGCAGCTTGCCTCCCGGGGGGGAGTCCTACAATGAGCAGTTCTTC; CDR3: CASSLPPGGESYNEQFF
D: -; size: once; J: TRBJ2-3; V: TRBV6-5; DNA: TGTGCCAGCAGCCGCACAGATACGCAGTATTTT; CDR3: CASSRTDTQYF
D: TRBD1; size: -; J: TRBJ1-1; V: TRBV19; DNA: TGTGCCAGTAGTATCCTGGGACAGCTGAACACTGAAGCTTTCTTT; CDR3: CASSILGQLNTEAFF
D: -; size: -; J: TRBJ1-2; V: TRBV4-1; DNA: TGCGCCAGCAGCCCCGCGGGGGGCCTAAAAGGCTACACCTTC; CDR3: CASSPAGGLKGYTF
D: -; size: -; J: TRBJ1-2; V: TRBV6-6; DNA: TGTGCCAGCAGCTTGACAGGAACTAACTATGGCTACACCTTC; CDR3: CASSLTGTNYGYTF
D: -; size: -; J: TRBJ1-2; V: TRBV19; DNA: TGTGCCAGTAGTACGGCACAGGGCCTAAGGTGGGGCTACACCTTC; CDR3: CASSTAQGLRWGYTF
D: -; size: -; J: TRBJ2-1; V: TRBV7-9; DNA: TGTGCCAGCACCTCTAAGGGGGACTACTACAATGAGCAGTTCTTC; CDR3: CASTSKGDYYNEQFF
D: -; size: -; J: TRBJ1-2; V: TRBV7-9; DNA: TGTGCCAGCAGCTTAGCGGGCAGGATGGGCGGCTACACCTTC; CDR3: CASSLAGRMGGYTF
D: -; size: -; J: TRBJ1-1; V: TRBV29-1; DNA: TGCAGCGTTGAAGTGGCAGGGACGACTCTGGCTTTCTTT; CDR3: CSVEVAGTTLAFF
D: -; size: -; J: TRBJ2-7; V: TRBV5-1; DNA: TGCGCCAGCAGCTTGGCTGGTAACAGCGAGCAGTACTTC; CDR3: CASSLAGNSEQYF
D: -; size: -; J: TRBJ2-7; V: TRBV9; DNA: TGTGCCAGCAGCCGCGGGGACGTTTTTCTTTACGAGCAGTACTTC; CDR3: CASSRGDVFLYEQYF
D: TRBD1; size: -; J: TRBJ2-7; V: TRBV6-5; DNA: TGTGCCAGCAGTTACTCGGGACAGGGTGCGTACGAGCAGTACTTC; CDR3: CASSYSGQGAYEQYF
D: -; size: -; J: TRBJ1-2; V: TRBV18; DNA: TGTGCCAGCTCACCAAACGCGGGGGAAAAAAACTATGGCTACACCTTC; CDR3: CASSPNAGEKNYGYTF
D: TRBD2; size: -; J: TRBJ2-1; V: TRBV29-1; DNA: TGCAGCGTTGGGTTCTTTTCGGGAGGTAACAATGAGCAGTTCTTC; CDR3: CSVGFFSGGNNEQFF